The sequence of this TCR beta chain was determined in a study of T cells in Graves' hyperthyroidism and ophthalmopathy (dated by TCRdb to the late 2010s). Regarding the study in general: Peripheral blood was collected at initial diagnosis, before any treatment. To identify TCR V-J signatures that set the groups apart, the researchers used a discovery cohort of 100 patients, made up of 43 with Graves' ophthalmopathy and about 60 with stable Graves' hyperthyroidism. An independent validation cohort of under 20 hyperthyroidism patients and about 15 patients who later progressed to ophthalmopathy tested prospective prediction of ophthalmopathy. For training and testing, the 100 or so patients in the discovery cohort were randomly divided in a 7:3 ratio. The study also compared thyroid tissue and blood T-cell repertoires from roughly 6 Graves' hyperthyroidism patients. After sampling, hyperthyroidism patients received methimazole starting at 30 mg daily, and ophthalmopathy patients received high-dose intravenous methylprednisolone. The paper describes TCR Vbeta CDR3 sequencing of 135 peripheral blood samples, made up of fewer than 50 ophthalmopathy patients, 70 to 75 hyperthyroidism patients and some 17 progressor patients.

The paper as a whole reports these results and caveats: During validation, the model predicted progression to ophthalmopathy a median of approximately six months ahead of onset, with almost 71% sensitivity and 72% to 85% specificity. Sample size was not statistically predetermined, and investigators were not blinded to group allocation. Most expanded thyroid clonotypes (frequency above 0.001) were also detected in blood, a finding suggesting that blood repertoires may reflect thyroid immune responses. A model built on a 13 V-J signature distinguished ophthalmopathy from stable hyperthyroidism, reaching about 89% sensitivity and around 82% specificity in cross-validation and 80%/75% in testing.

V and J lose 1 base and 7 bases, and a span of 8 bases separates them. The CDR3 goes from the cysteine to the phenylalanine over 13 residues. The only DNA kept is the CDR3, 39 bases in frame from the first base. Points on this clonotype: This clone's antigen is unknown. Base quality data are lacking; no much larger clone is found one base away.

Ophthalmopathy patients had moderately to severely active disease, Clinical Activity Score of at least 3, NOSPECS grade of at least 4, and duration under 3 months. The study excluded patients with uncontrolled infections, other autoimmune diseases, pregnancy or lactation. Diagnoses relied on clinical symptoms, serum thyroxine and TRAb, thyroid ultrasound and orbital computed tomography. PBMCs were isolated from 7.5 to 10 ml of fresh peripheral blood by Ficoll-Paque density gradient centrifugation. Total RNA was extracted with Trizol reagent, and quality was checked on an Agilent 2100 Bioanalyzer. TCR beta CDR3 regions were amplified from RNA transcripts. The TCR CDR3 was subjected to a first round of RT-PCR using the HTBI primer set and the Qiagen OneStep RT-PCR kit. Libraries were constructed in a second round of multiplex PCR, after which size selection and purification were performed. The libraries were sequenced on an Illumina HiSeq2000 using paired-end 100 bp reads. Processing in the source paper ran as follows. SOAPnuke was used to process the raw data, with reads discarded if the reads contained adapters or uncalled bases, had a mean Phred below 15, or lacked an exact constant-primer or identifier match. High-quality paired reads were merged using COPE v1.2.5, and each unique nucleotide sequence was defined as a clonotype. MiTCR v1.1 was used to align clonotypes to the IMGT TRBV, TRBD and TRBJ reference segments. Only V-J combinations with frequency above 0.0001, covering roughly 99% of repertoires, were analysed. The TCS score was defined as F50 (clonal expansion) divided by E x V (chaos), with BLOSUM62-based TCRdist calculated between CDR3 peptides within each V-J. Welch's t-statistics and random forest reduced 500 to 650 V-J features to around 14, which were used in a naive Bayes classifier (R e1071). TCRdb redid the processing of the public reads, applying fastp at Q25 and MiXCR, and retained in-frame beta chains. Identical CDR3 protein sequences are pooled into one entry, listed with their most common genes and DNA. None of the V and J calls come from the authors' own analysis; TCRdb made them. The sample table shows 620,000 or so distinct CDR3 sequences, and about 15% are seen once. The top ten constitute about an eighth of the sample.

The V and J segments used are TRBV12-3 or TRBV12-4 and TRBJ1-5; the D gene assignment is ambiguous. Sequencing was done on a sample of blood. The origin of this receptor is a woman aged 50 to 65 with Graves' ophthalmopathy. The nucleotides read TGTGCCAGCAGTTTAGGAGGGCGGCAGCCCCAGCATTTT. This sequence encodes CASSLGGRQPQHF.